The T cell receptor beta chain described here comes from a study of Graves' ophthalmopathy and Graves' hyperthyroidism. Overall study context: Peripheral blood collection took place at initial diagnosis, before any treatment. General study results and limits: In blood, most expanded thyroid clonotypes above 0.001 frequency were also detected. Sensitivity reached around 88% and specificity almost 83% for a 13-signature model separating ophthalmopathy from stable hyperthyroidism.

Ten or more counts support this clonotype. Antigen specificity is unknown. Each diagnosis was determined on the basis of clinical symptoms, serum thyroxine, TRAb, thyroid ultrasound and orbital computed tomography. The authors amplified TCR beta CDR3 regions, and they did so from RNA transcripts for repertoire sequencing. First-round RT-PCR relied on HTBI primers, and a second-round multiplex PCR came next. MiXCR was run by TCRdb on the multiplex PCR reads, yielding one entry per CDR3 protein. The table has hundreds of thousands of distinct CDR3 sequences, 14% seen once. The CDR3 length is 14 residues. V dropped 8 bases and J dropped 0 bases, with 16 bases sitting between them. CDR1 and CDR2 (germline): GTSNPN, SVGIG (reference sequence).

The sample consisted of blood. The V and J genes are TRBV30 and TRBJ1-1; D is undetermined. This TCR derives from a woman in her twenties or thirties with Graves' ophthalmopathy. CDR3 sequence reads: CASSAPYMNTEAFF. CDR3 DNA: TGTGCCAGCTCTGCGCCATACATGAACACTGAAGCTTTCTTT. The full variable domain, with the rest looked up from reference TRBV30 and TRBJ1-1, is SQTIHQWPATLVQPVGSPLSLECTVEGTSNPNLYWYRQAAGRGLQLLFYSVGIGQISSEVPQNLSASRPQDRQFILSSKKLLLSDSGFYLCASSAPYMNTEAFFGQGTRLTVV.